The 14 T cell receptor beta chains given below trace back to one sample, sequenced in a study of cytomegalovirus exposure and HLA in healthy donors. The PCR employed 60 Vbeta primers together with 13 Jbeta primers. This table comes from immunoSEQ multiplex PCR, and its TCRdb copy is limited to in-frame clones, with some not included. The sample holds approximately 150,000 clones, approximately 80% seen once. Sequencing was performed on PBMCs. These receptors were obtained from a young woman in good health and CMV-seropositive.

The chain uses TRBV28 and TRBJ1-3; 9 bases map to TRBD1. Germline loops: CDR1 MDHEN, CDR2 SYDVKM. This CDR3 is 15 amino acids long. The V segment lost 5 bases and the J segment 1 base; nucleotides outside the gene matches: 3. This CDR3 reads CASSLQGASGNTIYF. The CDR3, as DNA: TGTGCCAGCAGTCTACAGGGGGCTTCTGGAAACACCATATATTTT.

This clone was detected a few times. The chain joins TRBV5-8 to TRBJ2-2, with 11 bases matching TRBD2. CDR3 size: 16 residues. Per germline, CDR1 SGHTS and CDR2 YDEGEE. V gave up 4 bases and J gave up 4 bases; unmatched junction bases: 6. The CDR3 region has the DNA TGTGCCAGCAGCCCTTTAGCGGGGGGGCTCACCGGGGAGCTGTTTTTT. This gives the protein CASSPLAGGLTGELFF.

V usage is TRBV5-4 and J usage is TRBJ1-6; TRBD1 might be the D (6 bases). The V end was cut by 0 bases, the J end by 5 bases, with 9 bases between. The CDR3 sequence is 15 residues long. CDR1 is SGHNT and CDR2 is YYREEE in the germline V gene (reference sequence). CDR3 coding DNA: TGTGCCAGCAGCTTGGGACGACAGGATAATTCACCCCTCCACTTT. It encodes CASSLGRQDNSPLHF. Drawing the rest from reference TRBV5-4 and TRBJ1-6, the complete variable domain is ETGVTQSPTHLIKTRGQQVTLRCSSQSGHNTVSWYQQALGQGPQFIFQYYREEENGRGNFPPRFSGLQFPNYSSELNVNALELDDSALYLCASSLGRQDNSPLHFGNGTRLTVT.

The rearrangement links TRBV27 to TRBJ2-3, with 10 nucleotides matching TRBD1. V was clipped by 2 bases and J by 4 bases; unmatched bases: 9. CDR1 and CDR2 (germline): MNHEY, SMNVEV (reference sequence). CDR3 length: 17 residues. The CDR3 DNA reads as TGTGCCAGCAGTTTAAGATATTTGACAGGGGGCCCAGATACGCAGTATTTT. It codes for CASSLRYLTGGPDTQYF.

The chain joins TRBV12-5 to TRBJ1-2; tentatively, D is TRBD1 (5 bases). Germline lookup yields CDR1 LGHNT and CDR2 FRNRAP. The CDR3 has 16 amino acids. The V end was cut by 0 bases, the J end by 2 bases, with 13 bases between. CDR3 coding DNA: TGTGCTAGTGGTTTGGTATCCGGGGGGTTCAACTATGGCTACACCTTC. Protein: CASGLVSGGFNYGYTF.

The chain links TRBV14 to TRBJ1-2, with a tentative D call TRBD1 (6 bases). The CDR3 consists of 18 residues. Trimming removed 0 bases at V and 2 bases at J, with 19 bases between. The germline gives CDR1 SGHDN, CDR2 FVKESK. The CDR3 DNA sequence: TGTGCCAGCAGCCAAGAGCGCTTCTCTTACAGGGCCAACTATGGCTACACCTTC. Protein sequence: CASSQERFSYRANYGYTF.

This clone is a singleton in its sample. The rearrangement links TRBV9 to TRBJ2-7; 7 bases fit TRBD1. Germline V CDR1 and CDR2: SGDLS, YYNGEE. The trim removed 0 bases at V and 6 bases at J, leaving 6 bases unmatched. The CDR3 is 14 amino acids. In DNA form, the CDR3 reads TGTGCCAGCAGCGTAGGACAGGGACGGTCCGAGCAGTACTTC. Encoded protein: CASSVGQGRSEQYF. Full variable domain (rest looked up from reference TRBV9 and TRBJ2-7): DSGVTQTPKHLITATGQRVTLRCSPRSGDLSVYWYQQSLDQGLQFLIQYYNGEERAKGNILERFSAQQFPDLHSELNLSSLELGDSALYFCASSVGQGRSEQYFGPGTRLTVT.

The chain is built from TRBV6-1 and TRBJ2-3; 9 nucleotides match TRBD2. The length of the CDR3 is 16 residues. CDR1 is MNHNS, CDR2 SASEGT, per germline. Unmatched junction bases numbered 3, after V lost 2 bases and J lost 0 bases. DNA of the CDR3: TGTGCCAGCAGTGAACTAGCGGGGTCTAGCACAGATACGCAGTATTTT. It codes for CASSELAGSSTDTQYF.

V is TRBV5-1 and J is TRBJ1-5; D remains unclear. CDR1 SGHRS and CDR2 YFSETQ come from the germline V gene. The CDR3 covers 15 residues. Deletions cut 1 base from V and 0 bases from J, with 8 bases between. The CDR3: CASSLWAGSNQPQHF. DNA of the CDR3: TGCGCCAGCAGCTTGTGGGCCGGTAGCAATCAGCCCCAGCATTTT.

This clone turned up a few times. The V and J genes are TRBV9 and TRBJ1-2; maybe TRBD1 (6 bases). CDR3 length: 15 residues. V was shortened by 0 bases and J by 4 bases, with 13 bases between the two germline ends. Germline V gene lookup returns CDR1 SGDLS and CDR2 YYNGEE. The CDR3 nucleotides read TGTGCCAGCAGCGTAGAGGCAGGGGCAGGCTATGGCTACACCTTC. It encodes CASSVEAGAGYGYTF.

The rearrangement joins TRBV7-9 to TRBJ2-5; no clear D. The CDR3 loop spans 15 amino acids. V was shortened by 5 bases and J by 5 bases, with 18 bases between the two germline ends. Germline-derived CDR1 and CDR2 are SEHNR and FQNEAQ (reference sequence). The CDR3 region has the DNA TGTGCCAGCAGCACCCTAGGCCCGATCGGGGAGACCCAGTACTTC. Encoded protein: CASSTLGPIGETQYF.

The chain joins TRBV2 to TRBJ1-4; TRBD1 agrees at 8 bases. The CDR3 contains 13 residues. Looked up from germline, CDR1 is SNHLY and CDR2 is FYNNEI. The trim removed 7 bases at V and 3 bases at J, leaving 1 base unmatched. In DNA form, the CDR3 reads TGTGCCAGCAAGACAGGGGCTAATGAAAAACTGTTTTTT. Translating gives CASKTGANEKLFF.

V gene TRBV5-1 combines with J gene TRBJ2-1; TRBD2 matches 13 bases. The CDR3 runs to 19 residues. Trimming removed 3 bases from V and 0 bases from J; junction bases left unmatched: 9. In germline, CDR1 is SGHRS, CDR2 YFSETQ. CDR3 coding DNA: TGCGCCAGCAGCTCGAGGGGGACTAGCGGGACCCGCTCCTACAATGAGCAGTTCTTC. Protein sequence: CASSSRGTSGTRSYNEQFF. Based on the CDR3 plus reference TRBV5-1 and TRBJ2-1, the full variable domain is KAGVTQTPRYLIKTRGQQVTLSCSPISGHRSVSWYQQTPGQGLQFLFEYFSETQRNKGNFPGRFSGRQFSNSRSEMNVSTLELGDSALYLCASSSRGTSGTRSYNEQFFGPGTRLTVL.

This clone showed up just a few times. V is TRBV21-1 and J is TRBJ2-7; TRBD1, the table's D call, was not compared with the DNA. TRBV21-1 is a pseudogene locus. The CDR3 consists of 14 residues. The CDR3 region has the DNA TGTGCCAGCAGCACAGGGGGTTACTCCTACGAGCAGTACTTC. Its protein product is CASSTGGYSYEQYF.